The next 18 T cell receptor beta chains were all read from a single sample in a study of shared clonotypes between healthy human individuals. The protocol was immunoSEQ multiplex PCR, while the TCRdb copy is restricted to in-frame clones and leaves out a portion. The repertoire holds 950,000 to 1,100,000 clones, with 70% to 80% as singletons. Material: memory CD4+ T cells sorted from blood. Described subset: CD45RA-negative fraction. The source is a man between 18 and 35 years old in good health.

The rearrangement joins TRBV4-3 to TRBJ2-2; no reliable D call. The V gene lost 1 base and the J gene lost 4 bases, with 10 bases spanning the gap. The germline V gene encodes CDR1 LGHNA and CDR2 YSLEER. This CDR3 comprises 15 residues. DNA of the CDR3: TGCGCCAGCAGCCAAGGGGTCAGAACCACCGGGGAGCTGTTTTTT. Translated, it gives CASSQGVRTTGELFF.

The rearrangement links TRBV5-6 to TRBJ1-4, with D possibly being TRBD1 (5 bases). V lost 0 bases to trimming and J lost 5 bases, with 11 bases between them. The CDR3 has 15 amino acids. Germline V lookup: CDR1 SGHDT, CDR2 YYEEEE. Here the CDR3 reads CASSLDGGRNEKLFF. For the CDR3, the DNA is TGTGCCAGCAGCTTGGATGGGGGACGAAATGAAAAACTGTTTTTT.

V usage is TRBV6-6 and J usage is TRBJ2-1; D not certain. This CDR3 has 15 residues. Trimming pared 0 bases from V and 1 base from J, leaving 7 bases between. Germline V gene sequence: CDR1 MNHNY, CDR2 SVGAGI (reference sequence). The CDR3 protein is CASSYSLQSYNEQFF. CDR3 sequence (DNA): TGTGCCAGCAGTTACTCGTTGCAGTCCTACAATGAGCAGTTCTTC.

The chain has TRBV5-6 and TRBJ2-3; 11 bases fit TRBD2. The V and J ends lost 6 bases and 2 bases, in that order; junction bases with no gene match: 8. Looked up from germline, CDR1 is SGHDT and CDR2 is YYEEEE. The CDR3 covers 16 residues. CDR3: CASTQTSGTHTDTQYF. CDR3 bases: TGTGCCAGCACCCAGACTAGCGGGACCCACACAGATACGCAGTATTTT.

V gene TRBV5-1 combines with J gene TRBJ1-4; possible D gene TRBD1, 6 bases. Per germline, CDR1 SGHRS and CDR2 YFSETQ. The CDR3 totals 13 residues. The V end lost 4 bases, the J end lost 7 bases, and 11 bases lay between the germline ends. This CDR3 is CASSAGQSEKLFF. In DNA form, the CDR3 reads TGCGCCAGCAGCGCCGGACAGTCTGAAAAACTGTTTTTT.

V is TRBV27 and J is TRBJ1-6, with D possibly matching TRBD1 (6 bases). Trimming took off 1 base at V and 9 bases at J, with 13 bases between the two ends. This CDR3 is 15 amino acids long. Germline V gene data show CDR1 as MNHEY and CDR2 as SMNVEV (reference sequence). The CDR3 region has the DNA TGTGCCAGCAGTTTATGGGGGGGGCGCGGTTCACCCCTCCACTTT. Translation gives CASSLWGGRGSPLHF.

This clone was seen ten or more times. The gene calls are TRBV11-3 and TRBJ2-7; tentatively, D is TRBD1 (6 bases). Trimming removed 1 base from V and 2 bases from J, with 15 bases in between. This CDR3 region has 16 residues. CDR1 is SGHNT, CDR2 YENEEA, per germline. CDR3: CASSLASGVSAYEQYF. The CDR3 DNA reads as TGTGCCAGCAGCTTAGCATCAGGGGTTAGCGCCTACGAGCAGTACTTC.

This CDR3 is CASSRQGMSDNEQFF. Written as DNA, the CDR3 is TGTGCCAGCAGCCGACAGGGGATGAGCGACAATGAGCAGTTCTTC. The chain joins TRBV7-3 to TRBJ2-1, with 8 bases fitting TRBD1. This CDR3 spans 15 amino acids. With V trimmed by 5 bases and J by 5 bases, 8 bases remained unmatched. Germline V gives CDR1 SGHTA, CDR2 FQGTGA.

This rearrangement joins TRBV18 to TRBJ1-6; the D is unclear. The germline V gene has CDR1 KGHSH and CDR2 LQKENI. This CDR3 region has 14 residues. V was pared by 3 bases and J by 7 bases, with 10 bases between. The CDR3 nucleotides are TGTGCCAGCTCACCGTCGGACGGGAATTCACCCCTCCACTTT. Translation: CASSPSDGNSPLHF. Combining the CDR3 with reference TRBV18 and TRBJ1-6 gives the whole variable domain NAGVMQNPRHLVRRRGQEARLRCSPMKGHSHVYWYRQLPEEGLKFMVYLQKENIIDESGMPKERFSAEFPKEGPSILRIQQVVRGDSAAYFCASSPSDGNSPLHFGNGTRLTVT.

The rearrangement uses TRBV30 and TRBJ1-4; D gene uncertain. Germline V gene lookup returns CDR1 GTSNPN and CDR2 SVGIG (reference sequence). The CDR3 is made up of 14 amino acids. The V gene lost 3 bases and the J gene lost 3 bases, with 11 bases spanning the gap. CDR3 region: CAWSRVGSNEKLFF. For the CDR3, the DNA is TGTGCCTGGAGCCGTGTAGGCTCTAATGAAAAACTGTTTTTT. Together with reference TRBV30 and TRBJ1-4, the CDR3 gives the full variable domain: SQTIHQWPATLVQPVGSPLSLECTVEGTSNPNLYWYRQAAGRGLQLLFYSVGIGQISSEVPQNLSASRPQDRQFILSSKKLLLSDSGFYLCAWSRVGSNEKLFFGSGTQLSVL.

The chain recombines TRBV5-3 with TRBJ1-4; D not resolved. TRBV5-3 is an ORF; its function is uncertain. The CDR3 totals 15 residues. Deletions cut 3 bases from V and 0 bases from J, with 9 bases between. The CDR3 loop is CARSSRTATNEKLFF. The CDR3, as DNA: TGTGCCAGAAGCTCCCGTACCGCAACTAATGAAAAACTGTTTTTT.

The sample holds one count of this clone. Other DNA sequences in the sample encode the same CDR3. The gene calls are TRBV7-9 and TRBJ2-2; D possibly corresponds to TRBD2 (5 bases). V was clipped by 3 bases and J by 1 base, with 6 bases between them. Germline values: CDR1 SEHNR, CDR2 FQNEAQ (reference sequence). The CDR3 length is 14 residues. The CDR3 region is CASSLAGNTGELFF. CDR3 nucleotides: TGTGCCAGCAGCTTGGCGGGGAACACCGGGGAGCTGTTTTTT.

This clone has a single count. This sequence joins TRBV2 and TRBJ2-7, with D perhaps given as TRBD1 or TRBD2 (5 bases each). There are 13 residues in the CDR3. V was clipped by 5 bases and J by 2 bases, with 10 bases between them. Germline values: CDR1 SNHLY, CDR2 FYNNEI. The CDR3 nucleotides read TGTGCCAGCAGTCATCCGGGGCCCTACGAGCAGTACTTC. Protein product: CASSHPGPYEQYF.

The V call is TRBV7-2, the J call TRBJ2-5; D is possibly TRBD2 (5 bases). Germline assignment: CDR1 SGHTA and CDR2 FQGNSA. CDR3 size: 16 residues. The V end lost 2 bases, the J end lost 2 bases, and 15 bases lay between the germline ends. In DNA, the CDR3 is TGTGCCAGCAGCTTACTTAGGCAGCGGACTCAAGAGACCCAGTACTTC. Its protein is CASSLLRQRTQETQYF.

This clone was seen many times. The rearrangement uses TRBV7-8 and TRBJ1-1, with no clear D. This CDR3 has 13 amino acids. Germline V gene data show CDR1 as SGHVS and CDR2 as FQNEAQ. Trimming left V 7 bases short and J 1 base short, with 10 bases between. CDR3 sequence reads: CASTLKGNTEAFF. CDR3 in DNA: TGTGCCAGCACCCTTAAAGGGAACACTGAAGCTTTCTTT.

The chain joins TRBV7-8 to TRBJ2-5; no reliable D call. Germline V gives CDR1 SGHVS, CDR2 FQNEAQ. CDR3 length: 16 amino acids. Trimming removed 6 bases at V and 2 bases at J, with 19 bases between. CDR3 region: CASRSRYIPSQETQYF. Written as DNA, the CDR3 is TGTGCCAGCAGGAGTAGGTACATCCCGAGTCAAGAGACCCAGTACTTC.

The CDR3 DNA sequence: TGCGCCAGCTCCCCTCTAGCGGGGGCAAAAAACATTCAGTACTTC. It yields the protein CASSPLAGAKNIQYF. The chain is built from TRBV5-1 and TRBJ2-4, with 10 bases matching TRBD2. Germline CDR1 SGHRS, CDR2 YFSETQ. The CDR3 extends over 15 amino acids. With V trimmed by 7 bases and J by 4 bases, 8 bases remained unmatched.

CDR3 loop: CASSPTGGNEKLFF. CDR3 nucleotides: TGTGCCAGTAGTCCGACGGGTGGTAATGAAAAACTGTTTTTT. This chain uses TRBV19 with TRBJ1-4; no reliable D call. Deletions cut 5 bases from V and 4 bases from J, with 11 bases between. The CDR3 runs to 14 residues. The germline V gene has CDR1 LNHDA and CDR2 SQIVND (reference sequence).